This T cell receptor (beta chain) was retrieved from a study of regulatory T cells in long-lasting Graves disease. Study overall: The term persistent Graves' disease signified upward of 5 years on antithyroid drugs with positive TSH receptor antibodies. Study observations and caveats: Peripheral blood was the sole material, not thyroid tissue.

Sample time point: persistent/refractory GD, antithyroid drugs over 5 years with positive TRAb. PBMCs provided the RNA from which the TCR library was made. Staff drew about 8.9 milliliters of peripheral blood into EDTA tubes. This clonotype was counted only a few times. No antigen is known for it. According to the study, TCR beta libraries were built with iRepertoire HTBI primers and CDR3-region Arm-PCR. As handled by the study authors: Samples revealed 50 to 70 TRBV and over twelve TRBJ segments. TCRdb recomputed calls from the multiplex PCR reads with MiXCR, one row per CDR3 protein. The authors' filters were not applied to this entry. The sample includes 500,000 to 800,000 distinct CDR3 sequences, approximately 29% of them seen just once. V was pared by 3 bases and J by 9 bases, with 6 bases between. The germline CDR1 and CDR2 sequences are GTSNPN and SVGIG (reference sequence). The CDR3 sequence is 11 residues long.

The material sequenced was peripheral blood mononuclear cells (PBMCs), taken when the disease was refractory, from a patient treated with antithyroid drugs. This sequence originates from a female donor with Graves disease. The gene calls are TRBV30 and TRBJ2-6; D gene uncertain. CDR3 region: CAWSGGNVLTF. CDR3 bases: TGTGCCTGGAGCGGCGGCAACGTCCTGACTTTC.